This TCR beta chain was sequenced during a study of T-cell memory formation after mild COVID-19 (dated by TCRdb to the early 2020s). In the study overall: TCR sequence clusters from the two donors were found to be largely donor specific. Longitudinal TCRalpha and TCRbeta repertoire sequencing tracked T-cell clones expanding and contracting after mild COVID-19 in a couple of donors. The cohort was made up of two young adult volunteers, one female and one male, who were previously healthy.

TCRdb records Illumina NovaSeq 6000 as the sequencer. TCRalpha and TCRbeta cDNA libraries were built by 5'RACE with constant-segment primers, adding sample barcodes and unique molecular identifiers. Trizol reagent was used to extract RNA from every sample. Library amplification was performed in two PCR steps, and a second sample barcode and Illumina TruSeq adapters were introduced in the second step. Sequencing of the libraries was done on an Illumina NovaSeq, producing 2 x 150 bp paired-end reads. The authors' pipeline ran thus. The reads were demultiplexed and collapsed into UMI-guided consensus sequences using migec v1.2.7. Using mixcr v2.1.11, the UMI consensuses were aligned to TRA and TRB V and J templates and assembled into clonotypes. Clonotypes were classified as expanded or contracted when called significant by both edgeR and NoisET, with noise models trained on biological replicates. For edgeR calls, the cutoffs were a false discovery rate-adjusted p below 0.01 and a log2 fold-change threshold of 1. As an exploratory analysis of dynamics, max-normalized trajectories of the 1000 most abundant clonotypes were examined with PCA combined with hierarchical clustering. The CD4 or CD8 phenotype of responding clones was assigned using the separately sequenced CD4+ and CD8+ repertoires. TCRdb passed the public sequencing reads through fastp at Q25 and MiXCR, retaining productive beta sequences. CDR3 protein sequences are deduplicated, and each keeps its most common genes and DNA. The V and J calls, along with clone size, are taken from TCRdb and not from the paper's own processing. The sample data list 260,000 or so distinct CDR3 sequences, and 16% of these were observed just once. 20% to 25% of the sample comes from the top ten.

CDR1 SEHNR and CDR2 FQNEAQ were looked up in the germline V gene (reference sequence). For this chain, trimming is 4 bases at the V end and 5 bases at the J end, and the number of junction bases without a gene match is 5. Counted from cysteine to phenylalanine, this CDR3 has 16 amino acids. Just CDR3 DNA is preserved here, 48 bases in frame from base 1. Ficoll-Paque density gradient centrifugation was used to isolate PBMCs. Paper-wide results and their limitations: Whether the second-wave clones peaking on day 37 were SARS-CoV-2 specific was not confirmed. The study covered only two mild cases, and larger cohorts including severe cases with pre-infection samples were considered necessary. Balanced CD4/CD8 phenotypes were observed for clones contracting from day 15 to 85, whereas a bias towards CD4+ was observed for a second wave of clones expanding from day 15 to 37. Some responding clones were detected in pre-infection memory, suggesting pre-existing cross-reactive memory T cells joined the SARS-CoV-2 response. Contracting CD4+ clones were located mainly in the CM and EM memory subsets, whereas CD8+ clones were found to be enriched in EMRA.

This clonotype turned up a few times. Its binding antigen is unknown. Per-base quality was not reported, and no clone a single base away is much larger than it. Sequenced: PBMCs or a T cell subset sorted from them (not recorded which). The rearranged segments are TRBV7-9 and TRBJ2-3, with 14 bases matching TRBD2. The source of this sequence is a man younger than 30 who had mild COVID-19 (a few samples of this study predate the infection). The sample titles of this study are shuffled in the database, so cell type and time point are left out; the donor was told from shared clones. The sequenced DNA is TGTGCCAGCAGCTCGGGACTAGCGGGGGAAGTAGATACGCAGTATTTT. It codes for CASSSGLAGEVDTQYF.